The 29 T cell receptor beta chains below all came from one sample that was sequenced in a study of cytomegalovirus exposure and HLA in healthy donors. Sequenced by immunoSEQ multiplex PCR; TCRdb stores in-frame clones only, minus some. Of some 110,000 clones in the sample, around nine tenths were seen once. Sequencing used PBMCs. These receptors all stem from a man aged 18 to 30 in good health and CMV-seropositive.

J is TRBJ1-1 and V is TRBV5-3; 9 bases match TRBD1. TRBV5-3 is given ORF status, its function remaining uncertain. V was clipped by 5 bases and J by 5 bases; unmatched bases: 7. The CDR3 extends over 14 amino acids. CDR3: CARSPDRGGTEAFF. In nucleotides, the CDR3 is TGTGCCAGAAGTCCGGACAGGGGAGGGACTGAAGCTTTCTTT.

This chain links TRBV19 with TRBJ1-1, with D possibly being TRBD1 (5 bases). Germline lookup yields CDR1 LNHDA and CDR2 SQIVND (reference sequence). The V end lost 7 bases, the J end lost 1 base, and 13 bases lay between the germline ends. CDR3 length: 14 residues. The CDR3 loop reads CASTNKGWNTEAFF. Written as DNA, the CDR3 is TGTGCCAGTACCAACAAGGGGTGGAACACTGAAGCTTTCTTT. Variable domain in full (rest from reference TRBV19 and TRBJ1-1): DGGITQSPKYLFRKEGQNVTLSCEQNLNHDAMYWYRQDPGQGLRLIYYSQIVNDFQKGDIAEGYSVSREKKESFPLTVTSAQKNPTAFYLCASTNKGWNTEAFFGQGTRLTVV.

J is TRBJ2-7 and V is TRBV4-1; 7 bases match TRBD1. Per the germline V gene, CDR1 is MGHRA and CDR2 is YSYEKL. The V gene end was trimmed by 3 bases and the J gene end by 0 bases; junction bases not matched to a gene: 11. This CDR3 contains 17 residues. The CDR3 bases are TGCGCCAGCAGCCATTGGTATCCACGGGACAGCTCCTACGAGCAGTACTTC. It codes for CASSHWYPRDSSYEQYF.

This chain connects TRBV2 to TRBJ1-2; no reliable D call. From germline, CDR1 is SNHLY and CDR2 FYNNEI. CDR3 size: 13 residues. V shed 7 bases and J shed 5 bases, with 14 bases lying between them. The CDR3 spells CASKAEGAYGYTF. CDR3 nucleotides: TGTGCCAGCAAGGCGGAGGGAGCTTATGGCTACACCTTC.

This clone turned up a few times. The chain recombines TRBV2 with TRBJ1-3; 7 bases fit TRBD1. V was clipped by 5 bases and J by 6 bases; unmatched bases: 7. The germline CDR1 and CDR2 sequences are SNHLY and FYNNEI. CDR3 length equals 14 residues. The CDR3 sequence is CASSFDREENTIYF. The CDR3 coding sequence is TGTGCCAGCAGTTTTGACAGGGAAGAAAACACCATATATTTT.

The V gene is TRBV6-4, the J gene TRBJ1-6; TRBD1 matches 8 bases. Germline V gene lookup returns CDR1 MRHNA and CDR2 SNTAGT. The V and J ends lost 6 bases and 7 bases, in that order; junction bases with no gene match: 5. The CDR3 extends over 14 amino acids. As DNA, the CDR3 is TGTGCCAGCAGCGAGACAGGGGAGAATTCACCCCTCCACTTT. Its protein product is CASSETGENSPLHF.

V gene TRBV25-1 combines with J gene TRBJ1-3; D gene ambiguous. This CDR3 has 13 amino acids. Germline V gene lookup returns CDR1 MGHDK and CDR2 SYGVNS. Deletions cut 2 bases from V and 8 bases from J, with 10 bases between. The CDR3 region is CASSEGGRDTIYF. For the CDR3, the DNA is TGTGCCAGCAGTGAAGGTGGGCGTGACACCATATATTTT.

The CDR3 loop is CASSVLSGYTEAFF. The CDR3 DNA reads as TGTGCCAGCAGTGTGCTTTCGGGATACACTGAAGCTTTCTTT. The chain is built from TRBV27 and TRBJ1-1; no definite D call. CDR3 length: 14 residues. CDR1 MNHEY and CDR2 SMNVEV come from the germline V gene (reference sequence). Trimming took off 5 bases at V and 3 bases at J, with 13 bases between the two ends.

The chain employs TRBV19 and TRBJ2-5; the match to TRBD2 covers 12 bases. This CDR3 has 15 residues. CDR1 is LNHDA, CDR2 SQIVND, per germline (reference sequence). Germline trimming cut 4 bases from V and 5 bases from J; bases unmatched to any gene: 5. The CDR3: CASSTLAGGPETQYF. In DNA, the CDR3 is TGTGCCAGTAGTACTCTAGCGGGGGGGCCGGAGACCCAGTACTTC.

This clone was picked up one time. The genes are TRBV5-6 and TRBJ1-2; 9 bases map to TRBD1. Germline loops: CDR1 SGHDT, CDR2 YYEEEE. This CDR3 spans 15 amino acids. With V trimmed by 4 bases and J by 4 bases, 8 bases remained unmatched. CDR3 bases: TGTGCCAGCAGCGGGGGGGACAGGGATGTCTATGGCTACACCTTC. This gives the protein CASSGGDRDVYGYTF.

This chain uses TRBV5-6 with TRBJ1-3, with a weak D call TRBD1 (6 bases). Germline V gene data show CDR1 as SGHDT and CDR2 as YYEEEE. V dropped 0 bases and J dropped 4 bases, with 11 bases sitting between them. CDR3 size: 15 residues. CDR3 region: CASSLGTGHGNTIYF. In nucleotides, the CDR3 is TGTGCCAGCAGCTTGGGAACAGGGCACGGAAACACCATATATTTT.

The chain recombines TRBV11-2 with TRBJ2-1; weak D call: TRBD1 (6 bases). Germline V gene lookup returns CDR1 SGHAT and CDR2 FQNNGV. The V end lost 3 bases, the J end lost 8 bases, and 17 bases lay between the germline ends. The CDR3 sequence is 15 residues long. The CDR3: CASSFRNRAIDEQFF. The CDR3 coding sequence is TGTGCCAGCAGCTTCAGGAACAGGGCGATCGATGAGCAGTTCTTC.

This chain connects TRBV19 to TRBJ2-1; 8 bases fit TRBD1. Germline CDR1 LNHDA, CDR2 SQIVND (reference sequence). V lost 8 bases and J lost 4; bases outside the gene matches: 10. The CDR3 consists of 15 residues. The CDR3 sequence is CASGLQGASYNEQFF. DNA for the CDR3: TGTGCCAGTGGCCTCCAGGGGGCTTCATACAATGAGCAGTTCTTC.

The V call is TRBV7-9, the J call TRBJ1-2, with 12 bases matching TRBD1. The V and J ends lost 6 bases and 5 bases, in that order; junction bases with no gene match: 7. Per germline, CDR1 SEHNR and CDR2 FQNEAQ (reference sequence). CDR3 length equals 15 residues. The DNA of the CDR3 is TGTGCCAGCAGACCGGGACAGGGGGCTTCTTATGGCTACACCTTC. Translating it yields CASRPGQGASYGYTF.

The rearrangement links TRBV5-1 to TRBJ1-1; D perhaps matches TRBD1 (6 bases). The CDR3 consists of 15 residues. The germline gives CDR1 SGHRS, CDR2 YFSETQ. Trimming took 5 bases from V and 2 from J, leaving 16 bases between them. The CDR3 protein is CASSHDGQSNTEAFF. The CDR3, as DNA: TGCGCCAGCAGTCACGACGGACAGTCTAACACTGAAGCTTTCTTT.

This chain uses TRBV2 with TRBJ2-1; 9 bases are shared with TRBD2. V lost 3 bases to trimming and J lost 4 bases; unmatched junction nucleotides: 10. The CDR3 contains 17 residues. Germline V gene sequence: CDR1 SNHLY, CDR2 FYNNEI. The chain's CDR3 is CASSDGGGRGGYNEQFF. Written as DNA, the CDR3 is TGTGCCAGCAGTGATGGCGGCGGGCGGGGGGGATACAATGAGCAGTTCTTC. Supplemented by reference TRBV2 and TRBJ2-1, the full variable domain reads EPEVTQTPSHQVTQMGQEVILRCVPISNHLYFYWYRQILGQKVEFLVSFYNNEISEKSEIFDDQFSVERPDGSNFTLKIRSTKLEDSAMYFCASSDGGGRGGYNEQFFGPGTRLTVL.

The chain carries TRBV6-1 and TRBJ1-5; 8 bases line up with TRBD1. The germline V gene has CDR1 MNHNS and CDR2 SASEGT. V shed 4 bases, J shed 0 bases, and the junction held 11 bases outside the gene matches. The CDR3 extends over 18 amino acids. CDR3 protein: CASSVHRGSEVSNQPQHF. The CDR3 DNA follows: TGTGCCAGCAGTGTCCACAGGGGGTCCGAAGTTAGCAATCAGCCCCAGCATTTT.

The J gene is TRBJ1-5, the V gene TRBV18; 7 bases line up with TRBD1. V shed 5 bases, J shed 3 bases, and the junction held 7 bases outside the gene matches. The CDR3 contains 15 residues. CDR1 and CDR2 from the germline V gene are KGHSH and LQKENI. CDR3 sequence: CASSSQGWSNQPQHF. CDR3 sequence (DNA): TGTGCCAGCTCATCACAGGGGTGGTCCAATCAGCCCCAGCATTTT.

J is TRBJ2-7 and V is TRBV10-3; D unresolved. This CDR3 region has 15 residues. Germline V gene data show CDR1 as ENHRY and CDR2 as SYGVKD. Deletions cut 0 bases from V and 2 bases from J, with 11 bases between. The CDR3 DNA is TGTGCCATCAGTGAGTCGGCCCGTGTCCCCTACGAGCAGTACTTC. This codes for CAISESARVPYEQYF.

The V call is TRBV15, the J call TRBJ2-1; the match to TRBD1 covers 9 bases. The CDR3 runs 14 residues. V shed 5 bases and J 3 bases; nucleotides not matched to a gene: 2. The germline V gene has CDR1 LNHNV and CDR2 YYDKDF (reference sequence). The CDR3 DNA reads TGTGCCACCAGCCGACAGGGGGGCTACAATGAGCAGTTCTTC. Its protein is CATSRQGGYNEQFF. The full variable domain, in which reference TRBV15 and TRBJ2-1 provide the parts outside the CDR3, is DAMVIQNPRYQVTQFGKPVTLSCSQTLNHNVMYWYQQKSSQAPKLLFHYYDKDFNNEADTPDNFQSRRPNTSFCFLDIRSPGLGDTAMYLCATSRQGGYNEQFFGPGTRLTVL.

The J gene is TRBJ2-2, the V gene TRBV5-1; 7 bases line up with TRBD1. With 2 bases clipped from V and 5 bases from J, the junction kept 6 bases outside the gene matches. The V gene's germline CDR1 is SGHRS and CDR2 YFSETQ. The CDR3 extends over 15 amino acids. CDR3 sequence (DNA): TGCGCCAGCAGCTTAACAGGGGATGGAACCGGGGAGCTGTTTTTT. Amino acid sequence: CASSLTGDGTGELFF.

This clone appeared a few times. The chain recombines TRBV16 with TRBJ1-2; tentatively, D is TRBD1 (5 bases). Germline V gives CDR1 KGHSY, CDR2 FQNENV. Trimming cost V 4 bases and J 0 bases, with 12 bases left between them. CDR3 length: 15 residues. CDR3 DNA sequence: TGTGCCAGCAGCCCTTCACAGGAACCTAACTATGGCTACACCTTC. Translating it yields CASSPSQEPNYGYTF.

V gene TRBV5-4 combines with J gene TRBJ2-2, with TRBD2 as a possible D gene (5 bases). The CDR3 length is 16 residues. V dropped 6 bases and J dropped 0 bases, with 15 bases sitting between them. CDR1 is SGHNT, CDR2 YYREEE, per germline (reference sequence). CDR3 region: CASMPGSRANTGELFF. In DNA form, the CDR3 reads TGTGCCAGCATGCCGGGGTCCAGAGCGAACACCGGGGAGCTGTTTTTT.

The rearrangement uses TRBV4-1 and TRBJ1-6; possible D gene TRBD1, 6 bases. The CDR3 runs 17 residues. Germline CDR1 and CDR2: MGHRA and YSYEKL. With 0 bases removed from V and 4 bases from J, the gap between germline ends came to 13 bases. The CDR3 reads CASSQEQQGAYNSPLHF. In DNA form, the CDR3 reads TGCGCCAGCAGCCAAGAGCAACAGGGCGCATATAATTCACCCCTCCACTTT.

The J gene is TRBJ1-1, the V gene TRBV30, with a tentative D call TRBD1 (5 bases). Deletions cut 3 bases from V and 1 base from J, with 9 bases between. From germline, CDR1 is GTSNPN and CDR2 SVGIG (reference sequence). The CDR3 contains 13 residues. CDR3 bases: TGTGCCTGGAGCCGACAGTCGAACACTGAAGCTTTCTTT. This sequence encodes CAWSRQSNTEAFF.

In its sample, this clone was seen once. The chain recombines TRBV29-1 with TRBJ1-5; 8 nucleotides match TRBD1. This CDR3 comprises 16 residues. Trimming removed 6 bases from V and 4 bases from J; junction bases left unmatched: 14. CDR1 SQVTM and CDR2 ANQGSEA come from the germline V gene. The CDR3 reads CSVSVTGVRGNQPQHF. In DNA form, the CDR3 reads TGCAGCGTGAGTGTGACAGGGGTAAGGGGAAATCAGCCCCAGCATTTT.

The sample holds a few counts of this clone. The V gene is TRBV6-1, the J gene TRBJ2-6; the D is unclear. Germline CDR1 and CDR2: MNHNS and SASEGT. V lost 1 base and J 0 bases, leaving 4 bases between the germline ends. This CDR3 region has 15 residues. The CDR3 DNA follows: TGTGCCAGCAGTGAAGACAGCTCTGGGGCCAACGTCCTGACTTTC. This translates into CASSEDSSGANVLTF.

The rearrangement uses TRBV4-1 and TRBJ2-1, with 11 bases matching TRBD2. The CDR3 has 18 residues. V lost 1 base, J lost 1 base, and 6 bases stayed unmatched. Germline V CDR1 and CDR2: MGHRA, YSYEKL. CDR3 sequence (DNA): TGCGCCAGCAGCCAAGTTGGTAGCGGGGGGGCTTCCTACAATGAGCAGTTCTTC. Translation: CASSQVGSGGASYNEQFF.

CDR3 nucleotides: TGCGCCAGCAGCTATAGGGGACAGGGCCGCACAGATACGCAGTATTTT. This translates into CASSYRGQGRTDTQYF. The chain couples TRBV5-1 to TRBJ2-3; 9 positions match TRBD1. V shed 3 bases and J 1 base; nucleotides not matched to a gene: 6. The CDR3 has 16 amino acids. Per the germline V gene, CDR1 is SGHRS and CDR2 is YFSETQ. Combining the CDR3 with reference TRBV5-1 and TRBJ2-3 gives the whole variable domain KAGVTQTPRYLIKTRGQQVTLSCSPISGHRSVSWYQQTPGQGLQFLFEYFSETQRNKGNFPGRFSGRQFSNSRSEMNVSTLELGDSALYLCASSYRGQGRTDTQYFGPGTRLTVL.